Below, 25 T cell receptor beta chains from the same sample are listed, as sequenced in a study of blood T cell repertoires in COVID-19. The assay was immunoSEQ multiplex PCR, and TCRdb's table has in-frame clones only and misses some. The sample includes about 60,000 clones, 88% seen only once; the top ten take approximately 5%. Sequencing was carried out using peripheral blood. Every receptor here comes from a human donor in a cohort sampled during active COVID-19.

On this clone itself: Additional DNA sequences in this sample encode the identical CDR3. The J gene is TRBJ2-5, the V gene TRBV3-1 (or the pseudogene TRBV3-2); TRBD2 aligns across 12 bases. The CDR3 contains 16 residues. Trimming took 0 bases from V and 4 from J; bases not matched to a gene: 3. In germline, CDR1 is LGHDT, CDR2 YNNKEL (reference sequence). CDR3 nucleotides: TGTGCCAGCAGCCAAGAGGCACTAGCGGGAGGAGAGACCCAGTACTTC. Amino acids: CASSQEALAGGETQYF.

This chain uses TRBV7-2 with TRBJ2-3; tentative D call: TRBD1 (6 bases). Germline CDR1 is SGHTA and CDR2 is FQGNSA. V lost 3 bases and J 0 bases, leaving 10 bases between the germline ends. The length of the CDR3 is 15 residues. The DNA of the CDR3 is TGTGCCAGCAGCTTGACAGGAGCTAGCACAGATACGCAGTATTTT. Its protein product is CASSLTGASTDTQYF.

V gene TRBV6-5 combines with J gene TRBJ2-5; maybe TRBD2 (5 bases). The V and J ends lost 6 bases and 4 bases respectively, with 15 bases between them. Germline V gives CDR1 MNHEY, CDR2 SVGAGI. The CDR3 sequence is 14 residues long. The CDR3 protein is CASRTGAGGETQYF. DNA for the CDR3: TGTGCCAGCAGGACGGGCGCCGGAGGAGAGACCCAGTACTTC.

DNA of the CDR3: TGTGCCAGCAGCCCGCTAGCTTCCTACAATGAGCAGTTCTTC. Protein: CASSPLASYNEQFF. V usage is TRBV5-4 and J usage is TRBJ2-1; weak D call: TRBD2 (5 bases). This CDR3 is 14 amino acids long. V dropped 4 bases and J dropped 1 base, with 9 bases sitting between them. In germline, CDR1 is SGHNT, CDR2 YYREEE (reference sequence).

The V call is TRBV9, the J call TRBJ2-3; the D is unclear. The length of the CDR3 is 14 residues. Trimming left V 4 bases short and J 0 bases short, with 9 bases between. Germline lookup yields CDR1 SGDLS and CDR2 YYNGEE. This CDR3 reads CASSPTLSTDTQYF. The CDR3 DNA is TGTGCCAGCAGCCCCACCCTAAGCACAGATACGCAGTATTTT.

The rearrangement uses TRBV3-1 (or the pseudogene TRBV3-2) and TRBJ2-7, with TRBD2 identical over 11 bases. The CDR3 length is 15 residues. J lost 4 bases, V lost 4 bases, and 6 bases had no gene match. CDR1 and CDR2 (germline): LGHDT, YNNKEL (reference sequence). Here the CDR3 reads CASSPTSGRSYEQYF. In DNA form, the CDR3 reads TGTGCCAGCAGCCCCACTAGCGGGAGATCTTACGAGCAGTACTTC.

DNA for the CDR3: TGTGCCAGCAGTCACAGGGGGCGGGCCACCGGGGAGCTGTTTTTT. Translating gives CASSHRGRATGELFF. The chain employs TRBV6-2 or TRBV6-3 and TRBJ2-2, with TRBD1 matching over 9 bases. Germline assignment: CDR1 MNHEY and CDR2 SVGEGT. CDR3 length: 15 residues. J was trimmed by 4 bases and V by 5 bases; bases with no gene match: 5.

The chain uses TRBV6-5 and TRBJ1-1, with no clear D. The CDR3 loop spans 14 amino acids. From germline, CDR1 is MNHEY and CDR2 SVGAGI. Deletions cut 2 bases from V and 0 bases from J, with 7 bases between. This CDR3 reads CASSYTSLNTEAFF. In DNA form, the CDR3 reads TGTGCCAGCAGTTACACCAGTTTGAACACTGAAGCTTTCTTT.

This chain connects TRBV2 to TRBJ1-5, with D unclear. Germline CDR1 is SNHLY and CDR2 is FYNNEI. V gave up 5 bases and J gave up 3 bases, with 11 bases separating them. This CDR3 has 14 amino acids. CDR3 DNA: TGTGCCAGCAGTTCCGACTCTACCAATCAGCCCCAGCATTTT. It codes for CASSSDSTNQPQHF. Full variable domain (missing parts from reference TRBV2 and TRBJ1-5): EPEVTQTPSHQVTQMGQEVILRCVPISNHLYFYWYRQILGQKVEFLVSFYNNEISEKSEIFDDQFSVERPDGSNFTLKIRSTKLEDSAMYFCASSSDSTNQPQHFGDGTRLSIL.

The CDR3 DNA is TGCGCCAGCAGCCCGGACTACTCTTATAATTCACCCCTCCACTTT. Its protein is CASSPDYSYNSPLHF. The rearrangement joins TRBV5-1 to TRBJ1-6, with D unresolved. CDR3 length: 15 residues. Per germline, CDR1 SGHRS and CDR2 YFSETQ. V gave up 4 bases and J gave up 4 bases, with 12 bases separating them.

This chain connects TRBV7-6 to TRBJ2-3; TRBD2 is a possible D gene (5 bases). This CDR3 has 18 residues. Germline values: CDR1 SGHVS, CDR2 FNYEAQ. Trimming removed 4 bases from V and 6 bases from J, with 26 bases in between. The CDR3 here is CASSSLPPGFSSSDTQYF. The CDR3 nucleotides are TGTGCCAGCAGCTCACTCCCACCGGGATTCTCGTCGTCCGATACGCAGTATTTT.

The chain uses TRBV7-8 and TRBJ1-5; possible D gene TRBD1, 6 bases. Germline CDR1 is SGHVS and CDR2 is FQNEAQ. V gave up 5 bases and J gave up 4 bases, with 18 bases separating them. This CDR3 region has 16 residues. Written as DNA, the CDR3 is TGTGCCAGCAGCACCCGGGGAGGGGGGTGGAATCAGCCCCAGCATTTT. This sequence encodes CASSTRGGGWNQPQHF.

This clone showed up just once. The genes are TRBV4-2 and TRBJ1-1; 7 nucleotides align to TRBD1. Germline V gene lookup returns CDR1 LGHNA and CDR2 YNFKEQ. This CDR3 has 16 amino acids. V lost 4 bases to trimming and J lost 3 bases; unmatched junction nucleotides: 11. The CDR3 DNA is TGTGCCAGCAGCCCGGGTGGAGGGGGCGCTTACACTGAAGCTTTCTTT. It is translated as CASSPGGGGAYTEAFF.

CDR3 protein: CASSYQRGQYEQYF. CDR3 nucleotide sequence: TGTGCCAGCAGTTATCAGAGGGGGCAATACGAGCAGTACTTC. The genes are TRBV6-5 and TRBJ2-7; 7 bases map to TRBD1. Germline CDR1 MNHEY, CDR2 SVGAGI. V gave up 3 bases and J gave up 4 bases; unmatched junction bases: 6. This CDR3 contains 14 residues.

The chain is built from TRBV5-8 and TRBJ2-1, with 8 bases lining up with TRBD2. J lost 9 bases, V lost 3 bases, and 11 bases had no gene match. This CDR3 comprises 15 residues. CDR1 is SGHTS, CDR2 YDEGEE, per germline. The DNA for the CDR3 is TGTGCCAGCAGCTGGGGACTTAGCGGGATACTTGAGCAGTTCTTC. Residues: CASSWGLSGILEQFF.

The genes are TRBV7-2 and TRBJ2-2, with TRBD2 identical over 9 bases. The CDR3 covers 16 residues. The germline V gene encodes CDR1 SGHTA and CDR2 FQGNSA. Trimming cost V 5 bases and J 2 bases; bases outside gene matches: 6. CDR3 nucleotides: TGTGCCAGCAGCCCGGGACTAGCTACCAACACCGGGGAGCTGTTTTTT. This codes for CASSPGLATNTGELFF.

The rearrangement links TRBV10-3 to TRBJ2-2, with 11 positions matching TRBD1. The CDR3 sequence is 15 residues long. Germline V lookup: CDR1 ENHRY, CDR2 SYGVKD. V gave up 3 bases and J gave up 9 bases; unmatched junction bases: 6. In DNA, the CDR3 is TGTGCCATCAGTGACCGGGACAGGGGGATGTGGGAGCTGTTTTTT. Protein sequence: CAISDRDRGMWELFF.

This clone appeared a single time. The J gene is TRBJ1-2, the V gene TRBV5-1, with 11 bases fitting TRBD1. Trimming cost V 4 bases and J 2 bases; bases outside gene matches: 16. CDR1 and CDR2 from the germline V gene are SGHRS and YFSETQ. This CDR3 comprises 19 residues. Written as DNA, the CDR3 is TGCGCCAGCAGCCTCCGGAGGGGACAGGGGGAACCAGGCAACTATGGCTACACCTTC. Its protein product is CASSLRRGQGEPGNYGYTF.

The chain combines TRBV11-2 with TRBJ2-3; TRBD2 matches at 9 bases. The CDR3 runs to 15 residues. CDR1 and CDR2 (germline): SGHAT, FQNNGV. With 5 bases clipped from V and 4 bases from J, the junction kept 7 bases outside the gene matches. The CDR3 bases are TGTGCCAGCAGCCTGGGGATAGCGGGAGCAGATACGCAGTATTTT. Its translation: CASSLGIAGADTQYF.

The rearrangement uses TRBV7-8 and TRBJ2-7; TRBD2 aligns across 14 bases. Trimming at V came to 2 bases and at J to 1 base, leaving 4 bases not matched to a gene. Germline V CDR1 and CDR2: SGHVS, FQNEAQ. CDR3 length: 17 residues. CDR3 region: CASSLLRLAGGSYEQYF. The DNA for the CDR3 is TGTGCCAGCAGCTTACTCAGACTAGCGGGAGGGTCCTACGAGCAGTACTTC.

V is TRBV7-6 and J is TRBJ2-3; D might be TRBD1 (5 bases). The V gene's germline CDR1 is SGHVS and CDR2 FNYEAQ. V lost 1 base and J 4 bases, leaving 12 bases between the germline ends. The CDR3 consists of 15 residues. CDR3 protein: CASSLGQGVSDTQYF. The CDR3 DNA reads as TGTGCCAGCAGCTTAGGGCAGGGTGTGTCAGATACGCAGTATTTT.

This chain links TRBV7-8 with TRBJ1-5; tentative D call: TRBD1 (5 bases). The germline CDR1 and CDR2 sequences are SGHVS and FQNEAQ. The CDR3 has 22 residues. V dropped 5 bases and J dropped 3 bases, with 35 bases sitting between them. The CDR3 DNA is TGTGCCAGCAGCCGCTACCGAGCCCCACGGGACGGGGGGGGGACCGCCAATCAGCCCCAGCATTTT. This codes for CASSRYRAPRDGGGTANQPQHF.

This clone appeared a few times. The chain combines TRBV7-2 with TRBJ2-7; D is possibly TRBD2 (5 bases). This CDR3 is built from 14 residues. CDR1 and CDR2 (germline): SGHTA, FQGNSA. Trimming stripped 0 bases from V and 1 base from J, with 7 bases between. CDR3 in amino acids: CASSLAGMSYEQYF. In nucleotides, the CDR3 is TGTGCCAGCAGCTTAGCCGGGATGTCCTACGAGCAGTACTTC.

The CDR3 region is CASSELWGGEQYF. CDR3 coding DNA: TGTGCCAGCAGTGAGTTGTGGGGAGGCGAGCAGTACTTC. The genes are TRBV25-1 and TRBJ2-7; possibly TRBD2 for D (6 bases). V gave up 3 bases and J gave up 6 bases, with 12 bases separating them. This CDR3 has 13 residues. The germline CDR1 and CDR2 sequences are MGHDK and SYGVNS.

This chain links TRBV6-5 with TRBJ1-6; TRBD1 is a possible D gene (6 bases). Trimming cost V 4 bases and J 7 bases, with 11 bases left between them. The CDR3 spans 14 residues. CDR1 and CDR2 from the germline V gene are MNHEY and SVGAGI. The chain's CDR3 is CASSSDRRNSPLHF. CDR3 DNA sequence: TGTGCCAGCAGTTCTGACAGGAGGAATTCACCCCTCCACTTT.